This TCR beta chain originates from a study of T cell repertoires in cytomegalovirus infection. Looking at the study overall: Well-studied HLA-B-restricted epitopes and recently identified HLA-C-restricted epitopes of CMV were both used in the study. Indications of both CMV infection and matching HLA type were provided by public TCR beta signatures.

On this clonotype itself: Its antigen is unidentified.

A single record per CDR3 protein comes from TCRdb applying MiXCR to the reads. This table holds a few hundred thousand distinct CDR3 sequences, almost 40% found once. Study findings and constraints: Across the ex vivo response, the dominant clonotypes were HLA-C-restricted CMV-specific TCR beta clonotypes.

V lost 8 bases to trimming and J lost 0 bases, with 15 bases between them. This CDR3 region has 15 residues. The rearrangement joins TRBV12-3 or TRBV12-4 to TRBJ2-3; TRBD1 or TRBD2 may be the D gene (5 bases each). This clonotype was sampled from a human donor in good health (CMV status not recorded). Some clones in this sample may be carry-over from other donors' samples. Material: cultured PBMCs, obtained from culture after CMV antigen stimulation. CDR3 residues: CASFDGALSTDTQYF. The CDR3 region has the DNA TGTGCCAGCTTTGACGGGGCCCTTAGCACAGATACGCAGTATTTT.